This T cell receptor beta chain was sequenced during a study of human T cells and chemical hapten exposure. The time point here: patch test 2, 6 weeks after DPC sensitization. As for treatment: therapeutic diphenylcyclopropenone sensitization with weekly scalp DPC. MiXCR was run by TCRdb on the RACE reads, yielding one entry per CDR3 protein. The sample records more than 90,000 distinct CDR3 sequences, about an eighth being singletons. The V gene lost 4 bases and the J gene lost 4 bases, with 4 bases spanning the gap. CDR3 length: 11 residues. Germline V CDR1 and CDR2: MNHEY, SVGEGT. This clonotype was detected many times.

This specimen was whole blood, taken in connection with sensitization to the hapten diphenylcyclopropenone (DPC). This receptor was taken from a woman aged 40 to 50 with alopecia areata. Some clones in this sample may be carry-over from other donors' samples. The chain employs TRBV6-2 or TRBV6-3 and TRBJ1-1; D gene unclear. The CDR3: CASSWGTEAFF. Written as DNA, the CDR3 is TGTGCCAGCAGTTGGGGCACTGAAGCTTTCTTT.